The sequence of this TCR beta chain was determined in a study of shared clonotypes between healthy human individuals. Study results and caveats: Shared clonotypes across all four donors exceeded non-shared ones in generation probability.

Points on this clone: As yet, its antigen is unknown.

Libraries were prepared by immunoSEQ multiplex PCR; TCRdb keeps only in-frame clonotypes and omits some of them. The sample carries 2 million to 3 million clones, approximately 93% recorded once. The sample taken for sequencing was naive CD4+ T cells from PBMCs. Subset described: CD45RA+ positively selected. The receptor was isolated from a man aged 18 to 30 in good health. Some clones in this sample may be carry-over from other donors' samples.

The CDR3 protein is CASSFPTSGLLYEQYF. The CDR3 nucleotides are TGTGCCAGCAGCTTCCCCACTAGCGGGCTCCTATACGAGCAGTACTTC. The gene calls are TRBV11-2 and TRBJ2-7; 9 bases fit TRBD2. The CDR3 has 16 amino acids. With V trimmed by 3 bases and J by 4 bases, 10 bases remained unmatched. CDR1 is SGHAT and CDR2 is FQNNGV in the germline V gene.